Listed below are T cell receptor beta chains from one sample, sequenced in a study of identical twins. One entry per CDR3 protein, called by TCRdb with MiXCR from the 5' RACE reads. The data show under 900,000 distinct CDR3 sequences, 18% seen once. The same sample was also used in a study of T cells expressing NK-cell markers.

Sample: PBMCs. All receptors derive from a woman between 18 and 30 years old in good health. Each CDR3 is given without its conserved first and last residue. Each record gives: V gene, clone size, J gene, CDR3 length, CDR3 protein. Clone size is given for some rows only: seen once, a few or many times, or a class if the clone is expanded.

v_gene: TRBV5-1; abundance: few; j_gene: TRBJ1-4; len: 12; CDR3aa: ASSLQGEGEKLF
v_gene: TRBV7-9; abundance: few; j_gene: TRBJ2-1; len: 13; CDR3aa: ASSLVSRGVDEQF
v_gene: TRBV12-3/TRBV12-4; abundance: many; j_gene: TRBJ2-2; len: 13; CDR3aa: ASREGQANTGELF
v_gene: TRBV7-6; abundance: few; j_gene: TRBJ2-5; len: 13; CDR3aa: ASSLEAAGKETQY
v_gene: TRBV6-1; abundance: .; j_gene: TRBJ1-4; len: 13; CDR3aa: ASSQSGTGGEKLF
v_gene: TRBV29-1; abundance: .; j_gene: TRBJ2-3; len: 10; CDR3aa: SVDESTDTQY
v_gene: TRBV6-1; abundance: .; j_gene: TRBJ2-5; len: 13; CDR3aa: ASSERAGGSETQY
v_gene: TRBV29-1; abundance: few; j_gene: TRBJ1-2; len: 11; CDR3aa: SAVGTGNYGYT
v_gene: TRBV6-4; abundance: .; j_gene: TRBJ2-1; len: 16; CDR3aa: ASSQTSVLQSSYNEQF
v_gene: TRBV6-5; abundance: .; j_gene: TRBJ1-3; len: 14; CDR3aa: ASSYSRRISGNTIY
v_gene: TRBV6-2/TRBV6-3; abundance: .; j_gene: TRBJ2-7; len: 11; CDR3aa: ASTRQGFNEQY
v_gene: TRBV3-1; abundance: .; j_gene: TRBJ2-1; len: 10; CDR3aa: ATQDGWNEQF
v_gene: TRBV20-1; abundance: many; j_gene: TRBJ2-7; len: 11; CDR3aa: SARDPLNYEQY
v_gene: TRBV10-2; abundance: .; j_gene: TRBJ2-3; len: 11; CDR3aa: ASSDQNRITQY
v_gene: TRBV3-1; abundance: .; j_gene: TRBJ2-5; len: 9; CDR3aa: ASSRIGTQY
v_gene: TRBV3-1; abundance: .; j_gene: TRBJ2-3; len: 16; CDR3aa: ASSPRLVAPQIADTQY
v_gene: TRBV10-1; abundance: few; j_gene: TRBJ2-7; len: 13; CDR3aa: ASSLLRDSSYEQY
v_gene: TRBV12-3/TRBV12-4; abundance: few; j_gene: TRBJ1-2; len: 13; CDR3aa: ASSLTDRGAYGYT
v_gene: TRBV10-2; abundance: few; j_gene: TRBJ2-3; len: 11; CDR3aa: ASSDGGFDTQY
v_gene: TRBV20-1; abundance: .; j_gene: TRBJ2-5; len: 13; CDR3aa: SARPRTSAQETQY
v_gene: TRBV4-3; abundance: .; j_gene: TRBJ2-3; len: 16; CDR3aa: ASSQDHRLASRMNTQY
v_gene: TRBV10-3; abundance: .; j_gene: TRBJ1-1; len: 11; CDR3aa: ATRGDSDTEAF
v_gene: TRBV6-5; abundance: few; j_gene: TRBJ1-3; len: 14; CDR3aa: ASSYSRGYSGNTIY
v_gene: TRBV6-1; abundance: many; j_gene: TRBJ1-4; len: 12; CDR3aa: ASSEYTVAEKLF
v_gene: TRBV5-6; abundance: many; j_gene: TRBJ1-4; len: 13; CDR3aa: ASSATGGTNEKLF
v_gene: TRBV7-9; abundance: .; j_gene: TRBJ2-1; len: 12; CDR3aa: ARAEGGGENEQF
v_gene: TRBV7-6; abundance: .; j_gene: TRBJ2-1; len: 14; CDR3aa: ASSPVLAGGLNEQF
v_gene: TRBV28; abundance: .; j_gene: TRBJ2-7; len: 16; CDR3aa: ASRGPLGGSGSRYEQY